The clone carrying this T cell receptor beta chain was counted a few times. The antigen is undetermined. Of the isolated RNA, all was reverse transcribed, and so the sequenced material was expressed TCRB transcripts. Profiled with immunoSEQ multiplex PCR; TCRdb holds only in-frame clones, not every one. The table has hundreds of thousands of clones, about 10% seen once. Per germline, CDR1 DFQATT and CDR2 SNEGSKA (reference sequence). V dropped 5 bases and J dropped 6 bases, with 9 bases sitting between them. This CDR3 is built from 11 residues. The entry originates in a study of beta chain features in type 1 diabetes. General observations from the study: Type 1 diabetes patients had moderately but significantly shorter TCRB CDR3s in all four CD4+ subsets. Fewer insertions but more deletions were seen at VDJ junctions in type 1 diabetes patients.

One heparinised draw, averaging approximately 120 mL, was taken per donor. Markers CD45RO/CCR7/CD25/CD127/CD95/CD27 served to sort CD4+ naive, central memory, regulatory and stem cell-like memory cells. This chain links TRBV20-1 with TRBJ2-3; the D is unclear. The sequenced material came from naive CD4+ T cells from blood. The TCR comes from a woman between 18 and 30 years old in good health. As DNA, the CDR3 is TGCAGTGCTGCTAAAAAGGATACGCAGTATTTT. This codes for CSAAKKDTQYF.